What follows are 28 T cell receptor beta chains derived from one specimen sequenced in a study of blood T cell repertoires in COVID-19. The method was immunoSEQ multiplex PCR; TCRdb's version includes in-frame clones alone and lacks a portion of them. The sample records tens of thousands of clones, 80% to 90% being singletons. Source material: peripheral blood. These receptor sequences come from a human donor in a cohort sampled during active COVID-19.

This rearrangement joins TRBV3-1 (or the pseudogene TRBV3-2) to TRBJ1-3; D call uncertain. CDR3 length: 17 residues. The V and J ends lost 1 base and 0 bases respectively, with 13 bases between them. Germline V lookup: CDR1 LGHDT, CDR2 YNNKEL (reference sequence). The CDR3, as DNA: TGTGCCAGCAGCCAAGTTTTGGCAGGCCGCTCTGGAAACACCATATATTTT. This sequence encodes CASSQVLAGRSGNTIYF.

The rearrangement links TRBV27 to TRBJ1-1, with a tentative D call TRBD1 (6 bases). This CDR3 has 14 amino acids. Trimming pared 8 bases from V and 6 bases from J, leaving 19 bases between. Germline CDR1 is MNHEY and CDR2 is SMNVEV (reference sequence). DNA for the CDR3: TGTGCCAGCCGGTTCGCCCAGGGGACCGCTGAAGCTTTCTTT. It translates to CASRFAQGTAEAFF.

The rearrangement joins TRBV13 to TRBJ1-1; D call uncertain. This CDR3 contains 14 residues. The V end was cut by 3 bases, the J end by 1 base, with 9 bases between. Germline V gene sequence: CDR1 PRHDT, CDR2 FYEKMQ (reference sequence). In DNA form, the CDR3 reads TGTGCCAGCAGCTTCCTTGCGGGGAACACTGAAGCTTTCTTT. This sequence encodes CASSFLAGNTEAFF.

The chain recombines TRBV7-2 with TRBJ2-3; D uncertain. V was clipped by 5 bases and J by 4 bases, with 16 bases between them. Germline assignment: CDR1 SGHTA and CDR2 FQGNSA. The CDR3 sequence is 15 residues long. CDR3 protein: CASSTRRAFADTQYF. DNA of the CDR3: TGTGCCAGCAGCACCCGTCGCGCGTTTGCAGATACGCAGTATTTT.

This rearrangement joins TRBV5-6 to TRBJ2-5; 7 nucleotides align to TRBD1. The CDR3 is 14 amino acids. Germline CDR1 SGHDT, CDR2 YYEEEE. V was clipped by 5 bases and J by 5 bases; unmatched bases: 9. CDR3 sequence: CASRLEGAWETQYF. The CDR3 DNA reads TGTGCCAGCAGACTAGAGGGGGCTTGGGAGACCCAGTACTTC. Using reference TRBV5-6 and TRBJ2-5 for the parts outside the CDR3, the full variable domain is DAGVTQSPTHLIKTRGQQVTLRCSPKSGHDTVSWYQQALGQGPQFIFQYYEEEERQRGNFPDRFSGHQFPNYSSELNVNALLLGDSALYLCASRLEGAWETQYFGPGTRLLVL.

V usage is TRBV5-1 and J usage is TRBJ2-4, with D possibly being TRBD2 (5 bases). Per germline, CDR1 SGHRS and CDR2 YFSETQ. The CDR3 covers 14 residues. Trimming left V 6 bases short and J 6 bases short, with 16 bases between. CDR3 protein: CASMSGSSTNIQYF. The CDR3 bases are TGCGCCAGCATGTCGGGAAGCAGTACAAACATTCAGTACTTC.

The genes are TRBV20-1 and TRBJ1-1, with a possible D match to TRBD1 (5 bases). Germline CDR1 DFQATT, CDR2 SNEGSKA (reference sequence). This CDR3 spans 11 amino acids. Between the trimmed V and J ends, which lost 3 bases and 6 bases, there was a span of 8 bases. Written as DNA, the CDR3 is TGCAGTGCTAGTCAGGGATCTGAAGCTTTCTTT. It codes for CSASQGSEAFF.

CDR3 coding DNA: TGCGCCAGCAGCCACACCGGGAGGGGGGCCTCCTACAATGAGCAGTTCTTC. Translation gives CASSHTGRGASYNEQFF. The chain uses TRBV4-1 and TRBJ2-1; TRBD2 agrees at 8 bases. Germline CDR1 and CDR2: MGHRA and YSYEKL. The CDR3 runs to 17 residues. Unmatched junction bases numbered 7, after V lost 3 bases and J lost 0 bases.

The chain recombines TRBV11-1 with TRBJ2-1, with TRBD2 matching over 8 bases. The CDR3 spans 15 residues. The germline gives CDR1 SGHAT, CDR2 FQDESV (reference sequence). Trimming took 1 base from V and 9 from J; bases not matched to a gene: 8. The CDR3 region has the DNA TGTGCCAGCAGCTTAGGGTTAGGGACTAGTAGTGAGCAGTTCTTC. Residues: CASSLGLGTSSEQFF.

The chain has TRBV9 and TRBJ2-1; 12 bases are shared with TRBD2. Looked up from germline, CDR1 is SGDLS and CDR2 is YYNGEE. The CDR3 length is 16 residues. Trimming cost V 3 bases and J 4 bases; bases outside gene matches: 5. The CDR3 DNA is TGTGCCAGCAGCGCGGGGGGGACTAGCGGGTACAATGAGCAGTTCTTC. Its protein is CASSAGGTSGYNEQFF.

The V gene is TRBV30, the J gene TRBJ2-7; D gene uncertain. V shed 1 base and J shed 7 bases, with 17 bases lying between them. Per germline, CDR1 GTSNPN and CDR2 SVGIG (reference sequence). The CDR3 runs to 14 residues. The CDR3: CAWSGAIRLGEQYF. The CDR3, as DNA: TGTGCCTGGAGTGGGGCCATACGTCTTGGGGAGCAGTACTTC.

The rearrangement links TRBV5-1 to TRBJ1-1; D is ambiguous. The CDR3 covers 14 residues. Germline V gene sequence: CDR1 SGHRS, CDR2 YFSETQ. The V end lost 0 bases, the J end lost 0 bases, and 6 bases lay between the germline ends. CDR3 sequence reads: CASSLVTVNTEAFF. The CDR3 DNA reads as TGCGCCAGCAGCTTGGTTACAGTGAACACTGAAGCTTTCTTT.

This sequence joins TRBV7-2 and TRBJ2-3; 7 bases fit TRBD2. Per the germline V gene, CDR1 is SGHTA and CDR2 is FQGNSA. Losses at the gene ends were 5 bases for V and 6 bases for J; bases not matched to a gene: 11. The length of the CDR3 is 15 residues. The CDR3 bases are TGTGCCAGCAGCGCAAGCGGGACCCCCGGGGATACGCAGTATTTT. Amino acid sequence: CASSASGTPGDTQYF.

The chain recombines TRBV2 with TRBJ1-3; TRBD1 aligns across 7 bases. Trimming took 5 bases from V and 3 from J; bases not matched to a gene: 16. Germline V lookup: CDR1 SNHLY, CDR2 FYNNEI. CDR3 length: 18 amino acids. CDR3 sequence: CASSPFGDRAPSGNTIYF. The CDR3 DNA reads as TGTGCCAGCAGTCCTTTCGGAGACAGGGCCCCAAGTGGAAACACCATATATTTT.

This clone was seen a single time. CDR3 DNA: TGTGCCAGCAGCTCGACAGGGGCTAGCACAGATACGCAGTATTTT. Translation: CASSSTGASTDTQYF. This chain uses TRBV7-9 with TRBJ2-3, with TRBD1 matching over 8 bases. The germline V gene has CDR1 SEHNR and CDR2 FQNEAQ (reference sequence). The CDR3 extends over 15 amino acids. V lost 4 bases to trimming and J lost 0 bases; unmatched junction nucleotides: 3.

The chain carries TRBV2 and TRBJ2-5; possible D gene TRBD1, 6 bases. The V gene lost 6 bases and the J gene lost 2 bases, with 16 bases spanning the gap. Germline V lookup: CDR1 SNHLY, CDR2 FYNNEI. CDR3 length equals 15 residues. This CDR3 reads CASRLQGLKQETQYF. Written as DNA, the CDR3 is TGTGCCAGCAGACTCCAGGGGCTAAAACAAGAGACCCAGTACTTC.

This chain uses TRBV7-2 with TRBJ2-1; 10 bases fit TRBD2. Germline V gene lookup returns CDR1 SGHTA and CDR2 FQGNSA. The CDR3 consists of 15 residues. V gave up 5 bases and J gave up 9 bases; unmatched junction bases: 10. This chain's CDR3 is CASSQLTVAGGEQFF. In DNA, the CDR3 is TGTGCCAGCAGCCAGCTGACTGTAGCGGGGGGTGAGCAGTTCTTC.

The chain employs TRBV2 and TRBJ2-1; D may be TRBD2 (6 bases). Per germline, CDR1 SNHLY and CDR2 FYNNEI. Trimming took 11 bases from V and 7 from J, leaving 21 bases between them. This CDR3 region has 14 residues. The CDR3 loop reads CAGSPGRTFNEQFF. CDR3 in DNA: TGTGCCGGCTCCCCAGGGAGGACCTTTAATGAGCAGTTCTTC. The full variable domain, completed using reference TRBV2 and TRBJ2-1, is EPEVTQTPSHQVTQMGQEVILRCVPISNHLYFYWYRQILGQKVEFLVSFYNNEISEKSEIFDDQFSVERPDGSNFTLKIRSTKLEDSAMYFCAGSPGRTFNEQFFGPGTRLTVL.

The chain combines TRBV19 with TRBJ2-7; 7 nucleotides align to TRBD1. Unmatched junction bases numbered 6, after V lost 6 bases and J lost 1 base. The CDR3 contains 14 residues. CDR1 is LNHDA, CDR2 SQIVND, per germline (reference sequence). The CDR3 is CASRLDRLSYEQYF. The CDR3 nucleotides are TGTGCCAGTAGGTTGGACAGGCTTTCCTACGAGCAGTACTTC. Filled out from reference TRBV19 and TRBJ2-7, the complete variable domain reads DGGITQSPKYLFRKEGQNVTLSCEQNLNHDAMYWYRQDPGQGLRLIYYSQIVNDFQKGDIAEGYSVSREKKESFPLTVTSAQKNPTAFYLCASRLDRLSYEQYFGPGTRLTVT.

This chain uses TRBV7-2 with TRBJ1-2; D is perhaps TRBD1 (5 bases). This CDR3 is built from 13 residues. The ends were cut back, 5 bases at V and 8 bases at J, with 15 bases in the middle. CDR1 and CDR2 (germline): SGHTA, FQGNSA. The CDR3 DNA reads as TGTGCCAGCAGCAACTTCCAGGGTATCGGCTACACCTTC. It specifies CASSNFQGIGYTF.

The chain uses TRBV4-2 and TRBJ1-3, with a weak D call TRBD1 (6 bases). The CDR3 is 15 residues long. From germline, CDR1 is LGHNA and CDR2 YNFKEQ. Trimming shortened V by 2 bases and J by 4 bases, and 12 bases separated the two germline ends. CDR3 in amino acids: CASSQNRATGNTIYF. The DNA of the CDR3 is TGTGCCAGCAGCCAAAACAGGGCGACCGGAAACACCATATATTTT.

V is TRBV28 and J is TRBJ1-5; 7 bases match TRBD1. The CDR3 covers 14 residues. CDR1 and CDR2 (germline): MDHEN, SYDVKM. Trimming at V came to 5 bases and at J to 9 bases, leaving 10 bases not matched to a gene. DNA of the CDR3: TGTGCCAGCAGTCCGTCCGGGACAGCTAGGCCCCAGCATTTT. This encodes CASSPSGTARPQHF.

The chain links TRBV28 to TRBJ1-5; D may be TRBD1 (5 bases). From germline, CDR1 is MDHEN and CDR2 SYDVKM. Trimming removed 3 bases from V and 2 bases from J, with 11 bases in between. This CDR3 spans 15 amino acids. CDR3 DNA: TGTGCCAGCAGTTTGGGGGGGGACCGCAATCAGCCCCAGCATTTT. It encodes CASSLGGDRNQPQHF.

This sequence joins TRBV4-2 and TRBJ2-1; 7 nucleotides line up with TRBD1. The CDR3 is made up of 14 amino acids. Germline assignment: CDR1 LGHNA and CDR2 YNFKEQ. The junction had 9 bases not matched to a gene; V was cut back by 0 bases and J by 13 bases. DNA of the CDR3: TGTGCCAGCAGCCAAGATCATGAGGGGGCCTATCAGTTCTTC. Amino acid sequence: CASSQDHEGAYQFF.

This chain joins TRBV7-6 and TRBJ2-1, with a weak D call TRBD1 (6 bases). The germline CDR1 and CDR2 sequences are SGHVS and FNYEAQ. V was pared by 3 bases and J by 9 bases, with 21 bases between. This CDR3 contains 16 residues. CDR3 protein: CASSLGSQGPLGEQFF. In DNA, the CDR3 is TGTGCCAGCAGCTTGGGTTCTCAGGGGCCCCTCGGTGAGCAGTTCTTC.

V gene TRBV6-2 or TRBV6-3 combines with J gene TRBJ2-2; TRBD2 matches 10 bases. The CDR3 loop spans 18 amino acids. The V segment lost 2 bases and the J segment 4 bases; nucleotides outside the gene matches: 10. CDR1 MNHEY and CDR2 SVGEGT come from the germline V gene. The CDR3 region has the DNA TGTGCCAGCAGTTACCGGAGGTGGGCTAGCGGGGGCACCGGGGAGCTGTTTTTT. Translation gives CASSYRRWASGGTGELFF.

The chain is built from TRBV3-1 (or the pseudogene TRBV3-2) and TRBJ2-7; no definite D call. CDR3 size: 16 residues. Germline assignment: CDR1 LGHDT and CDR2 YNNKEL (reference sequence). V lost 3 bases and J 4 bases, leaving 19 bases between the germline ends. CDR3 region: CASSHPSGGVAYEQYF. Written as DNA, the CDR3 is TGTGCCAGCAGCCACCCCTCGGGTGGCGTGGCATACGAGCAGTACTTC.

This clone has just a few counts. V gene TRBV10-1 combines with J gene TRBJ1-2; D is undetermined. This CDR3 contains 12 residues. From germline, CDR1 is WNHNN and CDR2 SYGVQD (reference sequence). Trimming pared 8 bases from V and 4 bases from J, leaving 11 bases between. The chain's CDR3 is CASREDFYGYTF. CDR3 coding DNA: TGCGCCAGCCGGGAGGATTTCTATGGCTACACCTTC.